This T cell receptor (beta chain) comes out of a study of blood T cell repertoires in COVID-19. Assay used: immunoSEQ multiplex PCR; TCRdb lists only in-frame clones, some missing. The data show some 140,000 clones, approximately 85% seen once. In germline, CDR1 is LNHDA, CDR2 SQIVND (reference sequence). This CDR3 is 13 amino acids long. Unmatched junction bases numbered 2, after V lost 4 bases and J lost 4 bases. The V gene is TRBV19, the J gene TRBJ1-1; 8 nucleotides line up with TRBD1. The sequence was collected from a man aged 55 to 69 with COVID-19, enrolled during active disease. Specimen: peripheral blood. The CDR3 region has the DNA TGTGCCAGTAGTACCGACAGGGGCACTGAAGCTTTCTTT. It codes for CASSTDRGTEAFF.